Each of the 16 T cell receptor beta chains below was sequenced from the same sample in a study of blood T cell repertoires in COVID-19 (dated by TCRdb to 2018 to 2020). The library was prepared using the immunoSEQ multiplex PCR assay. TCRdb retrieved this table from immuneACCESS and kept in-frame rearrangements only. Not all clones are present; in checked studies, unresolved V genes account for under half, and no reason is known for the remainder. The sample table lists more than 200,000 clones, around 90% of them with a count of one. Of the sample, roughly 5% falls within the top ten clones. The sequencing sample was made of peripheral blood. The receptors derive from a woman in her sixties with COVID-19, enrolled during active disease.

V usage is TRBV7-2 and J usage is TRBJ2-7, with 13 nucleotides matching TRBD2. V was pared by 7 bases and J by 7 bases, with 10 bases of the junction left unmatched. CDR3 size: 15 residues. Germline-derived CDR1 and CDR2 are SGHTA and FQGNSA. CDR3 protein: CASTLTSGRAWEQYF. The CDR3 DNA reads TGTGCCAGCACCCTAACTAGCGGGAGGGCGTGGGAGCAGTACTTC.

The chain recombines TRBV9 with TRBJ2-2, with 9 positions matching TRBD2. The CDR3 has 19 residues. J gave up 3 bases and V 4 bases, and 16 bases lay outside the gene matches. The germline V gene encodes CDR1 SGDLS and CDR2 YYNGEE. CDR3 protein: CASSRWSSGSVGDTGELFF. CDR3 nucleotide sequence: TGTGCCAGCAGCCGATGGAGTAGCGGGAGTGTCGGGGACACCGGGGAGCTGTTTTTT.

The rearrangement uses TRBV18 and TRBJ2-4; 7 bases fit TRBD2. The V gene's germline CDR1 is KGHSH and CDR2 LQKENI. CDR3 size: 14 residues. V lost 2 bases, J lost 6 bases, and 4 bases stayed unmatched. The CDR3 reads CASSPSGVGNIQYF. The CDR3 DNA sequence: TGTGCCAGCTCACCAAGCGGGGTTGGAAACATTCAGTACTTC. The full variable domain, in which reference TRBV18 and TRBJ2-4 provide the parts outside the CDR3, is NAGVMQNPRHLVRRRGQEARLRCSPMKGHSHVYWYRQLPEEGLKFMVYLQKENIIDESGMPKERFSAEFPKEGPSILRIQQVVRGDSAAYFCASSPSGVGNIQYFGAGTRLSVL.

The chain employs TRBV3-1 (or the pseudogene TRBV3-2) and TRBJ1-1; possibly TRBD1 for D (5 bases). Germline CDR1 reads LGHDT; CDR2 reads YNNKEL (reference sequence). This CDR3 has 15 amino acids. The V gene lost 5 bases and the J gene lost 4 bases, with 17 bases spanning the gap. The CDR3 reads CASSVGAGRVTEAFF. The CDR3 DNA follows: TGTGCCAGCAGCGTAGGGGCGGGGCGGGTCACTGAAGCTTTCTTT.

The chain links TRBV7-9 to TRBJ2-2; 12 bases match TRBD2. The CDR3 totals 17 residues. Germline V gene lookup returns CDR1 SEHNR and CDR2 FQNEAQ (reference sequence). Unmatched junction bases numbered 10, after V lost 5 bases and J lost 6 bases. The CDR3 spells CASSARPTSGSAGELFF. CDR3 nucleotide sequence: TGTGCCAGCAGCGCCCGACCGACTAGCGGGAGTGCCGGGGAGCTGTTTTTT.

The chain employs TRBV12-3 or TRBV12-4 and TRBJ1-2; TRBD1 aligns across 9 bases. The CDR3 extends over 12 amino acids. The V segment lost 5 bases and the J segment 9 bases; nucleotides outside the gene matches: 4. CDR3 sequence (DNA): TGTGCCAGCAGTCCCGGGACAGGGAGCTACACCTTC. Encoded protein: CASSPGTGSYTF.

This chain uses TRBV7-8 with TRBJ1-1, with 7 bases that match TRBD1. CDR1 and CDR2 from the germline V gene are SGHVS and FQNEAQ. The V gene end was trimmed by 5 bases and the J gene end by 5 bases; junction bases not matched to a gene: 2. The CDR3 has 12 residues. The CDR3 reads CASSTRGTEAFF. The CDR3 bases are TGTGCCAGCAGCACCAGGGGGACTGAAGCTTTCTTT. Full variable domain (outside the CDR3, taken from reference TRBV7-8 and TRBJ1-1): GAGVSQSPRYKVAKRGQDVALRCDPISGHVSLFWYQQALGQGPEFLTYFQNEAQLDKSGLPSDRFFAERPEGSVSTLKIQRTQQEDSAVYLCASSTRGTEAFFGQGTRLTVV.

The CDR3 region is CASSPRGGPGDEQFF. The CDR3 DNA reads TGTGCCAGCAGTCCGAGGGGGGGCCCCGGCGATGAGCAGTTCTTC. This chain uses TRBV28 with TRBJ2-1, with D perhaps TRBD2 (7 bases). With 5 bases removed from V and 8 bases from J, the gap between germline ends came to 19 bases. CDR3 length: 15 amino acids. From germline, CDR1 is MDHEN and CDR2 SYDVKM.

The chain is built from TRBV15 and TRBJ1-6; possibly TRBD1 for D (6 bases). Trimming took 5 bases from V and 8 from J, leaving 19 bases between them. The CDR3 runs to 16 residues. In germline, CDR1 is LNHNV, CDR2 YYDKDF (reference sequence). The CDR3 protein is CATSEGGRTLDSPLHF. The DNA of the CDR3 is TGTGCCACCAGCGAGGGGGGGCGGACGCTGGATTCACCCCTCCACTTT.

The chain employs TRBV12-3 or TRBV12-4 and TRBJ2-2; the D gene is possibly TRBD2 (5 bases). Trimming shortened V by 4 bases and J by 6 bases, and 9 bases separated the two germline ends. CDR3 length equals 13 residues. CDR3 DNA sequence: TGTGCCAGCAGTTCCGAAGCGGCCGGGGAGCTGTTTTTT. This encodes CASSSEAAGELFF.

V usage is TRBV19 and J usage is TRBJ2-3, with 9 positions matching TRBD1. V gave up 0 bases and J gave up 3 bases; unmatched junction bases: 13. This CDR3 spans 19 amino acids. The germline gives CDR1 LNHDA, CDR2 SQIVND (reference sequence). CDR3 DNA: TGTGCCAGTAGTATAGATCTATCCGACAGGGGGTTTGGTACAGATACGCAGTATTTT. It specifies CASSIDLSDRGFGTDTQYF.

The genes are TRBV5-6 and TRBJ2-1; TRBD2 matches at 10 bases. CDR1 is SGHDT, CDR2 YYEEEE, per germline. The length of the CDR3 is 17 residues. J was trimmed by 1 base and V by 3 bases; bases with no gene match: 7. CDR3 residues: CASSYPSGSVSYNEQFF. CDR3 nucleotide sequence: TGTGCCAGCAGCTATCCTAGCGGGAGTGTGTCCTACAATGAGCAGTTCTTC. The full variable domain, rest sourced from reference TRBV5-6 and TRBJ2-1, is DAGVTQSPTHLIKTRGQQVTLRCSPKSGHDTVSWYQQALGQGPQFIFQYYEEEERQRGNFPDRFSGHQFPNYSSELNVNALLLGDSALYLCASSYPSGSVSYNEQFFGPGTRLTVL.

V gene TRBV3-1 (or the pseudogene TRBV3-2) combines with J gene TRBJ1-3; D is unclear. Germline assignment: CDR1 LGHDT and CDR2 YNNKEL (reference sequence). This CDR3 has 17 residues. Trimming pared 4 bases from V and 4 bases from J, leaving 20 bases between. The CDR3 sequence: CASSRRLRESRGNTIYF. In DNA form, the CDR3 reads TGTGCCAGCAGCCGCCGGCTCCGGGAGAGCCGGGGAAACACCATATATTTT.

This chain joins TRBV30 and TRBJ2-1; weak D call: TRBD2 (6 bases). CDR1 and CDR2 from the germline V gene are GTSNPN and SVGIG (reference sequence). Trimming pared 3 bases from V and 6 bases from J, leaving 21 bases between. The CDR3 loop spans 16 amino acids. The CDR3 coding sequence is TGTGCCTGGAGCGTCCGACTAGGTGGAAGGTTCAATGAGCAGTTCTTC. As protein: CAWSVRLGGRFNEQFF.

V gene TRBV27 combines with J gene TRBJ1-4; no reliable D call. CDR1 and CDR2 from the germline V gene are MNHEY and SMNVEV (reference sequence). V was cut by 5 bases and J by 0 bases, with 10 bases left in between. The CDR3 extends over 15 amino acids. The CDR3 spells CASSPAQATNEKLFF. DNA for the CDR3: TGTGCCAGCAGTCCCGCCCAGGCAACTAATGAAAAACTGTTTTTT. Complete variable domain (other parts from reference TRBV27 and TRBJ1-4): EAQVTQNPRYLITVTGKKLTVTCSQNMNHEYMSWYRQDPGLGLRQIYYSMNVEVTDKGDVPEGYKVSRKEKRNFPLILESPSPNQTSLYFCASSPAQATNEKLFFGSGTQLSVL.

The chain employs TRBV30 and TRBJ1-1; 10 bases fit TRBD1. V trimming: 5 bases; J trimming: 11 bases; junction bases outside the gene matches: 8. CDR1 and CDR2 from the germline V gene are GTSNPN and SVGIG (reference sequence). The CDR3 runs 12 residues. CDR3 sequence: CAWDRGRLVAFF. The CDR3 region has the DNA TGTGCCTGGGACAGGGGGCGCTTAGTGGCTTTCTTT.